This T cell receptor beta chain was sequenced during a study of preoperative IRX-2 immunotherapy in early breast cancer. As for treatment: preoperative locoregional IRX-2 cytokine immunotherapy. Preoperative locoregional IRX-2 cytokine immunotherapy was tested in the phase Ib source study. Germline values: CDR1 MRHNA, CDR2 SNTAGT. V lost 4 bases and J 7 bases, leaving 11 bases between the germline ends. This CDR3 has 13 amino acids. Only in-frame clones appear in the TCRdb table, and some are missing; sequencing was by immunoSEQ multiplex PCR. The profile shows several thousand clones, approximately 80% of them singletons.

Sequenced here: tumor tissue, sampled after IRX-2 immunotherapy. The TCR sequence derives from a human donor with breast cancer. J is TRBJ2-1 and V is TRBV6-4, with a weak D call TRBD1 (6 bases). CDR3 region: CASSVTGRNEQFF. The CDR3 nucleotides are TGTGCCAGCAGTGTCACAGGGCGGAATGAGCAGTTCTTC.